Below are 5 T cell receptor beta chains sequenced from a single sample in a study of T cell responses to AZD1222 COVID-19 vaccine. Generated by immunoSEQ multiplex PCR, the TCRdb table keeps only in-frame clones and is missing some. The profile shows over 100,000 clones, about nine tenths of them singletons. Sequenced material: peripheral blood, taken on day 0 of AZD1222 vaccination. These receptors originate from an adult in good health.

The V gene is TRBV28, the J gene TRBJ1-2; D perhaps matches TRBD1 (5 bases). Per the germline V gene, CDR1 is MDHEN and CDR2 is SYDVKM. With 4 bases removed from V and 8 bases from J, the gap between germline ends came to 11 bases. The length of the CDR3 is 12 residues. In nucleotides, the CDR3 is TGTGCCAGCAGTTCCCAGGGAAAAGGCTACACCTTC. It codes for CASSSQGKGYTF.

A few counts support this clone. V is TRBV27 and J is TRBJ1-4; 7 bases agree with TRBD1. CDR3 length: 13 residues. V gave up 6 bases and J gave up 7 bases; unmatched junction bases: 5. Germline CDR1 reads MNHEY; CDR2 reads SMNVEV (reference sequence). The CDR3, as DNA: TGTGCCAGCAGCCGAGACAGGGTTGAAAAACTGTTTTTT. Its protein is CASSRDRVEKLFF.

The CDR3 DNA reads as TGCGCCAGCAGCTTGGGTTCTAGCGGGGGACCCCAGACAGATACGCAGTATTTT. Its translation is CASSLGSSGGPQTDTQYF. The chain uses TRBV5-1 and TRBJ2-3; TRBD2 agrees at 10 bases. Germline lookup yields CDR1 SGHRS and CDR2 YFSETQ. The CDR3 runs to 18 residues. V shed 0 bases, J shed 3 bases, and the junction held 10 bases outside the gene matches.

This clone has just one count. This chain connects TRBV7-9 to TRBJ2-7; 7 bases are shared with TRBD1. Trimming took 5 bases from V and 2 from J; bases not matched to a gene: 6. This CDR3 comprises 14 residues. CDR1 is SEHNR, CDR2 FQNEAQ, per germline (reference sequence). The CDR3 coding sequence is TGTGCCAGCAGCCCGCAGGGACAGCCCTACGAGCAGTACTTC. Protein product: CASSPQGQPYEQYF.

The chain employs TRBV4-1 and TRBJ2-7, with D perhaps assigned TRBD1 or TRBD2 (5 bases each). V was trimmed by 5 bases and J by 6 bases, leaving 20 bases between them. This CDR3 has 15 amino acids. CDR1 and CDR2 from the germline V gene are MGHRA and YSYEKL. CDR3 in DNA: TGCGCCAGCAGCAATATCCCGGGACGCGCACTCGAGCAGTACTTC. It translates to CASSNIPGRALEQYF.